These 4 T cell receptor beta chains came from one sample sequenced in a study of identical twins (dated by TCRdb to 2016 to 2017). Library preparation was by 5' RACE. Reads for this sample came from an Illumina HiSeq 2000. Clones were called with MiXCR by TCRdb after fastp trimmed the public reads at Q25, and only in-frame beta chains were retained. Duplicate CDR3 protein sequences are folded into a single record with the most common DNA and genes. The sample data list approximately 1.8 million distinct CDR3 sequences, and about 31% of these were observed just once. The top ten constitute approximately 0.29% of the sample. What was sequenced was cord blood. These receptors came from a newborn girl in good health.

This clonotype has a handful of counts. This chain connects TRBV10-3 to TRBJ2-3, with TRBD2 matching 10 bases. Per the germline V gene, CDR1 is ENHRY and CDR2 is SYGVKD. The CDR3 length is 13 residues. V lost 10 bases and J lost 1; bases outside the gene matches: 2. The CDR3 loop reads CATLAGGTDTQYF. The CDR3 region has the DNA TGTGCCACCCTAGCGGGGGGCACAGATACGCAGTATTTT.

The CDR3 region has the DNA TGTGCCAGCAGCGACAGACAGGGGGAATCCTACGAGCAGTACTTC. Translated: CASSDRQGESYEQYF. The rearrangement joins TRBV9 to TRBJ2-7; 9 positions agree with TRBD1. The CDR3 runs 15 residues. The germline V gene has CDR1 SGDLS and CDR2 YYNGEE. V lost 3 bases and J lost 1; bases outside the gene matches: 5.

A word on this clonotype: Being one base from a much bigger clone, this may be a read error. CDR3 DNA: TGTGCCAGCGGCCAAATTCGGTACAATGAGCAGTTCTTC. Translation gives CASGQIRYNEQFF. This chain connects TRBV3-1 to TRBJ2-1; unclear D gene. This CDR3 is 13 amino acids long. Germline V lookup: CDR1 LGHDT, CDR2 YNNKEL (reference sequence).

The chain links TRBV5-1 to TRBJ2-4; 8 positions match TRBD2. The ends lost 4 bases at V and 0 bases at J; junction bases unmatched: 6. From germline, CDR1 is SGHRS and CDR2 YFSETQ. There are 16 residues in the CDR3. CDR3 in DNA: TGCGCCAGCAGCATTAGCGGGACCCAAGCCAAAAACATTCAGTACTTC. Its translation is CASSISGTQAKNIQYF. The whole variable domain, remainder taken from reference TRBV5-1 and TRBJ2-4, is KAGVTQTPRYLIKTRGQQVTLSCSPISGHRSVSWYQQTPGQGLQFLFEYFSETQRNKGNFPGRFSGRQFSNSRSEMNVSTLELGDSALYLCASSISGTQAKNIQYFGAGTRLSVL.